Detailed here is one T cell receptor (beta chain). Its antigen is currently unknown. TCRdb's table, derived via immunoSEQ multiplex PCR, lists solely in-frame clones and lacks some. The table lists tens of thousands of clones, roughly 91% of them singletons, with more than 3% in the top ten. The data belong to a study of neoadjuvant nivolumab and ipilimumab in lung cancer. Study outcomes and limitations: Only two of four nivolumab-treated tumors gained richness and clonality by surgery.

The receptor's source is an adult with non-small cell lung cancer. Some clones in this sample may be carry-over from other donors' samples. The input for sequencing was blood, taken before neoadjuvant nivolumab, alone or with ipilimumab.

CDR3 sequence (DNA): TGTGCCAGCAGTCCGGGACTAGCGGTCACAGATACGCAGTATTTT. It yields the protein CASSPGLAVTDTQYF. J is TRBJ2-3 and V is TRBV2; 11 bases align to TRBD2. CDR1 and CDR2 (germline): SNHLY, FYNNEI. The trim removed 5 bases at V and 2 bases at J, leaving 3 bases unmatched. The CDR3 loop spans 15 amino acids.